A single sample gave rise to the 23 T cell receptor beta chains below, sequenced in a study of T cells in Graves' hyperthyroidism and ophthalmopathy. It was RNA transcripts that yielded the amplified TCR beta CDR3 regions. The HTBI primer set served for first-round RT-PCR of the TCR CDR3. One entry per CDR3 protein results from TCRdb running MiXCR on the multiplex PCR reads. This table has 560,000 or so distinct CDR3 sequences, around 42% appearing once. Sequencing used peripheral blood or thyroid tissue (not recorded which). The receptors here all came from a woman younger than 35 with Graves' hyperthyroidism.

The CDR3 sequence is CASSGVGLGYTF. The DNA of the CDR3 is TGCGCCAGCAGTGGAGTGGGGCTTGGCTACACCTTC. The chain employs TRBV5-1 and TRBJ1-2, with D possibly TRBD1 on 5 matching bases. The V and J ends lost 5 bases and 7 bases respectively, with 12 bases between them. This CDR3 spans 12 amino acids. Germline V gene lookup returns CDR1 SGHRS and CDR2 YFSETQ.

The sample holds many counts of this clonotype. The chain couples TRBV15 to TRBJ1-2; 8 bases line up with TRBD1. Per the germline V gene, CDR1 is LNHNV and CDR2 is YYDKDF (reference sequence). J was trimmed by 7 bases and V by 3 bases; bases with no gene match: 7. The CDR3 sequence is 14 residues long. The CDR3 sequence: CATSRDRVALGYTF. The CDR3, as DNA: TGTGCCACCAGCAGGGACAGGGTAGCACTTGGCTACACCTTC.

In its sample, this clonotype was seen many times. The chain couples TRBV7-3 to TRBJ1-1; TRBD1 is a possible D gene (5 bases). Per the germline V gene, CDR1 is SGHTA and CDR2 is FQGTGA. V was cut by 2 bases and J by 4 bases, with 11 bases left in between. The CDR3 runs 14 residues. The CDR3: CASSLWGSGTEAFF. CDR3 bases: TGTGCCAGCAGCTTATGGGGGAGCGGCACTGAAGCTTTCTTT.

The chain joins TRBV10-3 to TRBJ2-5, with a tentative D call TRBD1 (6 bases). Germline-derived CDR1 and CDR2 are ENHRY and SYGVKD. V was cut by 6 bases and J by 2 bases, with 13 bases left in between. The CDR3 extends over 14 amino acids. CDR3: CAISPSQGQETQYF. As DNA, the CDR3 is TGTGCCATCAGCCCCTCCCAGGGGCAAGAGACCCAGTACTTC.

The table lists this clonotype with many counts. The CDR3 is CSVRPMGPDTQYF. CDR3 DNA: TGCAGCGTCAGACCAATGGGCCCAGATACGCAGTATTTT. The V call is TRBV29-1, the J call TRBJ2-3; D is uncertain. Per germline, CDR1 SQVTM and CDR2 ANQGSEA. The CDR3 extends over 13 amino acids. Trimming shortened V by 6 bases and J by 4 bases, and 14 bases separated the two germline ends.

The table lists this clonotype with many counts. The CDR3 here is CAIRNQGNNTF. CDR3 sequence (DNA): TGTGCCATCAGGAATCAGGGGAATAACACCTTC. The chain is built from TRBV10-3 and TRBJ1-2; D is possibly TRBD1 (6 bases). CDR3 length: 11 residues. The ends were cut back, 6 bases at V and 12 bases at J, with 14 bases in the middle. The germline CDR1 and CDR2 sequences are ENHRY and SYGVKD.

This clonotype was detected many times. The chain has TRBV7-9 and TRBJ2-7; 10 bases fit TRBD1. CDR3 length: 12 residues. In germline, CDR1 is SEHNR, CDR2 FQNEAQ (reference sequence). The V gene end was trimmed by 8 bases and the J gene end by 3 bases; junction bases not matched to a gene: 1. CDR3 loop: CASGTGDYEQYF. The CDR3 DNA reads TGTGCCAGCGGGACAGGGGACTACGAGCAGTACTTC.

This chain joins TRBV29-1 and TRBJ2-7; 9 positions match TRBD2. With 7 bases clipped from V and 7 bases from J, the junction kept 11 bases outside the gene matches. The CDR3 contains 13 residues. In germline, CDR1 is SQVTM, CDR2 ANQGSEA. This CDR3 is CSGVAGGDGEQYF. The CDR3 DNA is TGCAGCGGAGTGGCGGGAGGGGATGGTGAGCAGTACTTC.

This clonotype has ten or more counts. The genes are TRBV7-3 and TRBJ2-7; D perhaps matches TRBD2 (6 bases). V was clipped by 5 bases and J by 9 bases, with 20 bases between them. Germline V gives CDR1 SGHTA, CDR2 FQGTGA. This CDR3 has 14 amino acids. CDR3 nucleotides: TGTGCCAGCAGCCGCTCGGGACTCGGCGCCCCGCAGTACTTC. It is translated as CASSRSGLGAPQYF.

The V gene is TRBV2, the J gene TRBJ1-2; D not resolved. CDR3 length: 14 amino acids. The ends were cut back, 4 bases at V and 1 base at J, with 10 bases in the middle. Germline loops: CDR1 SNHLY, CDR2 FYNNEI. The chain's CDR3 is CASSVDPGNYGYTF. The CDR3 DNA is TGTGCCAGCAGTGTCGATCCGGGTAACTATGGCTACACCTTC.

CDR3 residues: CSARKAGVGETQYF. CDR3 DNA: TGCAGTGCTAGGAAAGCGGGAGTAGGAGAGACCCAGTACTTC. The chain couples TRBV20-1 to TRBJ2-5, with 8 bases fitting TRBD2. V trimming: 3 bases; J trimming: 4 bases; junction bases outside the gene matches: 7. The CDR3 length is 14 residues. CDR1 DFQATT and CDR2 SNEGSKA come from the germline V gene (reference sequence).

The chain couples TRBV20-1 to TRBJ2-7, with 8 bases matching TRBD2. The trim removed 4 bases at V and 0 bases at J, leaving 5 bases unmatched. The CDR3 spans 14 residues. Germline V CDR1 and CDR2: DFQATT, SNEGSKA (reference sequence). The DNA of the CDR3 is TGCAGTGCTAAAGTAGCGGGGTCCTCCTACGAGCAGTACTTC. Amino acid sequence: CSAKVAGSSYEQYF.

This clonotype has more than one count but fewer than ten. V and J are TRBV20-1 and TRBJ2-6; D gene unclear. This CDR3 comprises 13 residues. CDR1 and CDR2 from the germline V gene are DFQATT and SNEGSKA (reference sequence). V dropped 7 bases and J dropped 0 bases, with 7 bases sitting between them. The chain's CDR3 is CSVTSSGANVLTF. The CDR3 DNA reads TGCAGTGTTACGAGCTCTGGGGCCAACGTCCTGACTTTC.

This clonotype was observed a few times. CDR3 loop: CASSETREGYGYTF. In DNA form, the CDR3 reads TGTGCCAGCAGCGAAACCCGGGAAGGCTATGGCTACACCTTC. V gene TRBV7-2 combines with J gene TRBJ1-2; D gene uncertain. Trimming removed 5 bases at V and 4 bases at J, with 14 bases between. The CDR3 is 14 residues long. CDR1 is SGHTA and CDR2 is FQGNSA in the germline V gene.

This clonotype was seen more than once but under ten times. The CDR3 reads CASSSGKRTEAFF. CDR3 DNA sequence: TGTGCCAGCAGTTCTGGGAAGAGAACTGAAGCTTTCTTT. The rearrangement uses TRBV6-1 and TRBJ1-1; D not resolved. V was pared by 5 bases and J by 5 bases, with 12 bases between. The CDR3 length is 13 residues. The V gene's germline CDR1 is MNHNS and CDR2 SASEGT.

About this clonotype itself: A clone one base away is much larger, so this may be a read error. The genes are TRBV9 and TRBJ2-5; TRBD1 matches 7 bases. Germline CDR1 reads SGDLS; CDR2 reads YYNGEE. The junction had 1 base not matched to a gene; V was cut back by 3 bases and J by 2 bases. The CDR3 contains 13 residues. The CDR3 is CASSARGQETQYF. CDR3 bases: TGTGCCAGCAGCGCCAGGGGGCAAGAGACCCAGTACTTC.

The chain joins TRBV25-1 to TRBJ1-3; possibly TRBD1 for D (6 bases). Looked up from germline, CDR1 is MGHDK and CDR2 is SYGVNS. The length of the CDR3 is 16 residues. V was trimmed by 8 bases and J by 0 bases, leaving 17 bases between them. The CDR3 nucleotides read TGTGCCAGCTCACCACAGGGTATGGTCTCTGGAAACACCATATATTTT. It encodes CASSPQGMVSGNTIYF.

The table lists this clonotype with a count of one. V gene TRBV7-6 combines with J gene TRBJ1-4; TRBD1 might be the D (5 bases). The V gene lost 1 base and the J gene lost 10 bases, with 19 bases spanning the gap. The CDR3 sequence is 16 residues long. Germline V gives CDR1 SGHVS, CDR2 FNYEAQ. CDR3 sequence (DNA): TGTGCCAGCAGCTTAGGAGCGGCCGGGGGAGAGGGAAAACTGTTTTTT. Its translation is CASSLGAAGGEGKLFF.

This chain links TRBV7-2 with TRBJ2-7, with TRBD2 matching over 9 bases. This CDR3 has 15 amino acids. The germline gives CDR1 SGHTA, CDR2 FQGNSA. V shed 5 bases and J 2 bases; nucleotides not matched to a gene: 7. CDR3 region: CASSLSPSGAYEQYF. The CDR3, as DNA: TGTGCCAGCAGCCTTAGCCCTAGCGGGGCCTACGAGCAGTACTTC.

The chain carries TRBV20-1 and TRBJ1-1, with 7 bases fitting TRBD1. Germline assignment: CDR1 DFQATT and CDR2 SNEGSKA (reference sequence). The V and J ends lost 3 bases and 0 bases, in that order; junction bases with no gene match: 4. The CDR3 contains 14 residues. The CDR3 coding sequence is TGCAGTGCTAGGAGACAGGGTATGAACACTGAAGCTTTCTTT. This gives the protein CSARRQGMNTEAFF.

This clonotype was found a few times. V and J are TRBV7-2 and TRBJ2-5; tentatively, D is TRBD1 (6 bases). Trimming pared 2 bases from V and 6 bases from J, leaving 25 bases between. CDR1 is SGHTA and CDR2 is FQGNSA in the germline V gene. The CDR3 is made up of 18 amino acids. For the CDR3, the DNA is TGTGCCAGCAGCTTACTTGGCCCGTTTAGGGGGAGTGCGAAGACCCAGTACTTC. It translates to CASSLLGPFRGSAKTQYF. The full variable domain, completed using reference TRBV7-2 and TRBJ2-5, is GAGVSQSPSNKVTEKGKDVELRCDPISGHTALYWYRQSLGQGLEFLIYFQGNSAPDKSGLPSDRFSAERTGGSVSTLTIQRTQQEDSAVYLCASSLLGPFRGSAKTQYFGPGTRLLVL.

Remarks on this clonotype: This may stem from a read error, because a much larger clone lies one nucleotide away. The chain uses TRBV24-1 and TRBJ2-5; 11 bases agree with TRBD2. Germline loops: CDR1 KGHDR, CDR2 SFDVKD. The CDR3 consists of 14 residues. V trimming: 3 bases; J trimming: 4 bases; junction bases outside the gene matches: 0. CDR3 sequence reads: CATSDTSGRETQYF. CDR3 DNA: TGTGCCACCAGTGATACTAGCGGGAGAGAGACCCAGTACTTC.

This clonotype was seen ten or more times. The genes are TRBV10-2 and TRBJ1-1; 8 bases fit TRBD1. The CDR3 has 14 residues. Germline CDR1 and CDR2: WSHSY and SAAADI. With 3 bases clipped from V and 4 bases from J, the junction kept 4 bases outside the gene matches. In nucleotides, the CDR3 is TGCGCCAGCAGTGAAGACAGGGGAAGCACTGAAGCTTTCTTT. It translates to CASSEDRGSTEAFF.